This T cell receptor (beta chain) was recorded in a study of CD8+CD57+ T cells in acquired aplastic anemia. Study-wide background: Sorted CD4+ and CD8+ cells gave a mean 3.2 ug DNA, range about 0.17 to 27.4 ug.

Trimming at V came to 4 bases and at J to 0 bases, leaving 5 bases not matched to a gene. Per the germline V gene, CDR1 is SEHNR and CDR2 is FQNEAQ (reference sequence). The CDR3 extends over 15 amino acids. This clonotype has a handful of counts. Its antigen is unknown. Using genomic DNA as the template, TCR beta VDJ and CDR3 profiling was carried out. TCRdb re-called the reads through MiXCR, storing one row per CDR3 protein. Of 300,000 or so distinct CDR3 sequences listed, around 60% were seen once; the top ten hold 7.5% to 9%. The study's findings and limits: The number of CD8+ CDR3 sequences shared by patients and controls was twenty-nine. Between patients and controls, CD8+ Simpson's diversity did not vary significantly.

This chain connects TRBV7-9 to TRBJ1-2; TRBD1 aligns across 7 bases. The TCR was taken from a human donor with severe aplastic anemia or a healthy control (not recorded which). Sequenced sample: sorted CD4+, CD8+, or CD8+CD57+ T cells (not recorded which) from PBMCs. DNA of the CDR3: TGTGCCAGCAGCTCCGGGACAGCAGCTAACTATGGCTACACCTTC. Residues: CASSSGTAANYGYTF.